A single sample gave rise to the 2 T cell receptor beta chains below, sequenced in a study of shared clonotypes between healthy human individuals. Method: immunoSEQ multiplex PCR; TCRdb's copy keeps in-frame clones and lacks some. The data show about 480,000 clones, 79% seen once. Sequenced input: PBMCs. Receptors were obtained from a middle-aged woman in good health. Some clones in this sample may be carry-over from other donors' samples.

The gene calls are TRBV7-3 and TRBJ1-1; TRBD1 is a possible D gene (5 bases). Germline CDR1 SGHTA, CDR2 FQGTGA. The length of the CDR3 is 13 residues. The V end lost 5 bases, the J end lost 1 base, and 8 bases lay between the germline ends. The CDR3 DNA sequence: TGTGCCAGCAGCCGGGACTGGAACACTGAAGCTTTCTTT. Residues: CASSRDWNTEAFF.

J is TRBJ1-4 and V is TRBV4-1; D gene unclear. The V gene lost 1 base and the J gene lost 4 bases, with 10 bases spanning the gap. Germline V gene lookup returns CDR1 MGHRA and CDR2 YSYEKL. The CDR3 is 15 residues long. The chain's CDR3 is CASSQVRGNNEKLFF. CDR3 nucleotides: TGCGCCAGCAGCCAAGTAAGAGGGAATAATGAAAAACTGTTTTTT.